The 8 T cell receptor beta chains below were found in one sample sequenced in a study of radiotherapy plus CTLA-4 blockade in lung cancer. Data came from immunoSEQ multiplex PCR; TCRdb stores just in-frame clones and leaves some out. The table has about 93,000 clones, just over 85% seen once. This sample comprised peripheral blood, obtained from a patient treated with radiotherapy plus ipilimumab. The receptor source for this set is a human donor with non-small cell lung cancer that progressed on radiotherapy plus ipilimumab.

The rearrangement uses TRBV9 and TRBJ1-2, with D possibly being TRBD1 (6 bases). The V gene lost 0 bases and the J gene lost 6 bases, with 15 bases spanning the gap. The CDR3 spans 15 residues. Germline CDR1 is SGDLS and CDR2 is YYNGEE. DNA for the CDR3: TGTGCCAGCAGCGTAGTGACGAGGGCAGGGGATGGCTACACCTTC. Translation: CASSVVTRAGDGYTF.

The genes are TRBV27 and TRBJ2-5, with 8 nucleotides matching TRBD2. The J segment lost 5 bases and the V segment lost 2 bases, leaving 1 base of the junction unmatched. The V gene's germline CDR1 is MNHEY and CDR2 SMNVEV (reference sequence). This CDR3 has 13 amino acids. For the CDR3, the DNA is TGTGCCAGCAGTTTACGGGGGGGGGAGACCCAGTACTTC. It is translated as CASSLRGGETQYF.

The chain recombines TRBV12-5 with TRBJ2-1, with TRBD2 matching 11 bases. Germline V gene sequence: CDR1 LGHNT, CDR2 FRNRAP. This CDR3 spans 15 amino acids. The junction had 2 bases not matched to a gene; V was cut back by 3 bases and J by 4 bases. CDR3 amino acids: CASGFSGREYNEQFF. The CDR3 nucleotides read TGTGCTAGTGGTTTTAGCGGGAGGGAGTACAATGAGCAGTTCTTC. Together with reference TRBV12-5 and TRBJ2-1, the CDR3 gives the full variable domain: DARVTQTPRHKVTEMGQEVTMRCQPILGHNTVFWYRQTMMQGLELLAYFRNRAPLDDSGMPKDRFSAEMPDATLATLKIQPSEPRDSAVYFCASGFSGREYNEQFFGPGTRLTVL.

The chain links TRBV5-1 to TRBJ2-1; D is uncertain. CDR1 is SGHRS and CDR2 is YFSETQ in the germline V gene. V shed 3 bases and J shed 7 bases, with 11 bases lying between them. This CDR3 region has 13 residues. The CDR3 DNA follows: TGCGCCAGCAGCTCCCTTGAGCAGAATGAGCAGTTCTTC. Its protein product is CASSSLEQNEQFF. The full variable domain, with the rest looked up from reference TRBV5-1 and TRBJ2-1, is KAGVTQTPRYLIKTRGQQVTLSCSPISGHRSVSWYQQTPGQGLQFLFEYFSETQRNKGNFPGRFSGRQFSNSRSEMNVSTLELGDSALYLCASSSLEQNEQFFGPGTRLTVL.

This chain uses TRBV10-3 with TRBJ2-7; 10 positions match TRBD2. This CDR3 comprises 12 residues. Trimming removed 10 bases from V and 6 bases from J; junction bases left unmatched: 6. From germline, CDR1 is ENHRY and CDR2 SYGVKD. The CDR3 bases are TGTGCCAACGGAGCGGGAGGGCCCGAGCAGTACTTC. Translated, it gives CANGAGGPEQYF.

This CDR3 reads CASTPDSWGGGEQFF. CDR3 bases: TGTGCCAGCACCCCCGATTCTTGGGGGGGCGGCGAGCAGTTCTTC. V is TRBV7-8 and J is TRBJ2-1, with D tentatively TRBD2 (7 bases). Germline V gene lookup returns CDR1 SGHVS and CDR2 FQNEAQ. Deletions cut 7 bases from V and 10 bases from J, with 23 bases between. CDR3 length: 15 amino acids.

V and J are TRBV11-3 and TRBJ2-1; no definite D call. Germline V gene lookup returns CDR1 SGHNT and CDR2 YENEEA. V was cut by 5 bases and J by 0 bases, with 11 bases left in between. The CDR3 is made up of 15 amino acids. The CDR3 sequence is CASSLASSSYNEQFF. The CDR3 bases are TGTGCCAGCAGCCTCGCTTCGAGCTCCTACAATGAGCAGTTCTTC. The complete variable domain, with remaining parts taken from reference TRBV11-3 and TRBJ2-1, reads EAGVVQSPRYKIIEKKQPVAFWCNPISGHNTLYWYLQNLGQGPELLIRYENEEAVDDSQLPKDRFSAERLKGVDSTLKIQPAELGDSAVYLCASSLASSSYNEQFFGPGTRLTVL.

The J gene is TRBJ1-1, the V gene TRBV15; tentative D call: TRBD1 (6 bases). Germline CDR1 reads LNHNV; CDR2 reads YYDKDF (reference sequence). The CDR3 totals 15 residues. Trimming took off 1 base at V and 4 bases at J, with 13 bases between the two ends. The CDR3 DNA is TGTGCCACCAGCAGAGCAGGGGTGGGGAGCACTGAAGCTTTCTTT. It specifies CATSRAGVGSTEAFF. Full variable domain (remainder filled in from reference TRBV15 and TRBJ1-1): DAMVIQNPRYQVTQFGKPVTLSCSQTLNHNVMYWYQQKSSQAPKLLFHYYDKDFNNEADTPDNFQSRRPNTSFCFLDIRSPGLGDTAMYLCATSRAGVGSTEAFFGQGTRLTVV.